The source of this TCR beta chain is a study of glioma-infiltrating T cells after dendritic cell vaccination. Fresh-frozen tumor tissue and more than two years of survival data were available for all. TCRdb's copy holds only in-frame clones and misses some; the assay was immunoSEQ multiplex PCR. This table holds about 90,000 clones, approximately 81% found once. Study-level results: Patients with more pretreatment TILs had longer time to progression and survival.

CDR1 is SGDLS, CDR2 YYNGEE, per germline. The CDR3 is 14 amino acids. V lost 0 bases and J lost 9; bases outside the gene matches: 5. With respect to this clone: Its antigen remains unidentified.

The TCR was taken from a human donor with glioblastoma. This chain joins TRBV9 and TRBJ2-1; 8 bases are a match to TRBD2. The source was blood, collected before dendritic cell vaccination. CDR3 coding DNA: TGTGCCAGCAGCGTAGTCCTAGCGGGTACTGAGCAGTTCTTC. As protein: CASSVVLAGTEQFF.